What follows describes a single TCR beta chain. Germline-derived CDR1 and CDR2 are SGHAT and FQDESV (reference sequence). Trimming stripped 0 bases from V and 8 bases from J, with 10 bases between. The CDR3 consists of 13 residues. Sequencing used immunoSEQ multiplex PCR; TCRdb keeps in-frame clones, though not all of them. The sample has 250,000 to 300,000 clones, under 95% seen once. The data derive from a study of blood T cell repertoires in COVID-19. This chain links TRBV11-1 with TRBJ1-1, with D unresolved. The clonotype comes from a woman in her thirties or forties with acute COVID-19. The sequenced sample consisted of PBMCs or T cells enriched from blood (not recorded which). The CDR3 DNA reads TGTGCCAGCAGCTTAGCGGTTGGACTAGAAGCTTTCTTT. Its protein is CASSLAVGLEAFF. The entire variable domain, with the rest obtained from reference TRBV11-1 and TRBJ1-1, is as follows: EAEVAQSPRYKITEKSQAVAFWCDPISGHATLYWYRQILGQGPELLVQFQDESVVDDSQLPKDRFSAERLKGVDSTLKIQPAELGDSAMYLCASSLAVGLEAFFGQGTRLTVV.